This TCR beta chain appears in the sequencing data of a study of T cell repertoires in cytomegalovirus infection. The sample holds many counts of this clonotype. TCRdb reprocessed the reads via MiXCR and lists one record per CDR3 protein. The table has roughly 640,000 distinct CDR3 sequences, around 24% seen once. The CDR3 runs 15 residues. Per germline, CDR1 SGHTA and CDR2 FQGNSA. V gave up 4 bases and J gave up 5 bases; unmatched junction bases: 9. The source material was CD8+ T cells from PBMCs. This receptor was taken from a human donor in good health (CMV status not recorded). Some clones in this sample may be carry-over from other donors' samples. The chain combines TRBV7-2 with TRBJ2-5; TRBD1 matches at 8 bases. The CDR3 DNA follows: TGTGCCAGCAGCTCCCCCCAGGGGGCGATTGAGACCCAGTACTTC. It yields the protein CASSSPQGAIETQYF.